This TCR beta chain was profiled in a study of blood T cells in healthy people across ages. Study outcomes and limitations: Estimates based on one million T cells were treated as lower bounds. Fewer expanded clones and more diversity marked long-lived versus aged donors.

This clonotype was counted between two and nine times. Its matching antigen is unknown. Trimming removed 4 bases from V and 7 bases from J; junction bases left unmatched: 6. The CDR3 totals 15 residues. The germline CDR1 and CDR2 sequences are SNHLY and FYNNEI. For the second PCR, which ran for about 7 to 11 cycles, a sample-barcoded 5' primer and a J-beta primer mix were used. Each CDR3 protein gets one entry after TCRdb re-called the 5' RACE reads with MiXCR. The data show fewer than 750,000 distinct CDR3 sequences, 47% seen once. Input material: blood. The chain is built from TRBV2 and TRBJ2-1; 11 bases are shared with TRBD2. The receptor's source is an elderly man in good health. CDR3 sequence reads: CASSATSGSINEQFF. DNA of the CDR3: TGTGCCAGCAGTGCCACTAGCGGGAGTATAAATGAGCAGTTCTTC.